This note documents a single T cell receptor beta chain sequence. As yet, its antigen is unknown. Here immunoSEQ multiplex PCR was the method, and the copy in TCRdb shows in-frame clones only, minus some. Seen here are tens of thousands of clones, approximately 91% observed once, and the top ten hold 19%. Germline assignment: CDR1 ENHRY and CDR2 SYGVKD. The ends lost 3 bases at V and 6 bases at J; junction bases unmatched: 6. The CDR3 covers 15 residues. The data originate from a study of T cell responses to AZD1222 COVID-19 vaccine. Points from the study as a whole: Reports say nearly half of spike-specific TCRs go after unmutated variant regions.

This sample comprised peripheral blood, obtained on day 0 of AZD1222 vaccination. This sequence originates from an adult in good health. The V call is TRBV10-3, the J call TRBJ2-1, with 9 nucleotides matching TRBD1. CDR3 sequence: CAISDPGTGPNEQFF. CDR3 DNA: TGTGCCATCAGTGATCCCGGGACAGGGCCCAATGAGCAGTTCTTC.